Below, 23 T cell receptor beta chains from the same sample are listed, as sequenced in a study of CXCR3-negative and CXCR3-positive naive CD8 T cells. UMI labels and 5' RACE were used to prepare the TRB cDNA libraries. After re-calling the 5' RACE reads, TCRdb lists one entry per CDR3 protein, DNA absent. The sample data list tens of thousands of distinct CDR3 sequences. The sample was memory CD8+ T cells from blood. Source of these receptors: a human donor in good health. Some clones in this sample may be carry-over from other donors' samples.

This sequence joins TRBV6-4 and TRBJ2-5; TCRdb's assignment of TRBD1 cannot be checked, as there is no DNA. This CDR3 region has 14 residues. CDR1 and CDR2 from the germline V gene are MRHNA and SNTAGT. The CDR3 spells CASSKDGAQETQYF.

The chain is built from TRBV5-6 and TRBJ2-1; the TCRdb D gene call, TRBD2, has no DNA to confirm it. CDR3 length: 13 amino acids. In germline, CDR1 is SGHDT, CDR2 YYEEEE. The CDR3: CASSDTSGGEQFF.

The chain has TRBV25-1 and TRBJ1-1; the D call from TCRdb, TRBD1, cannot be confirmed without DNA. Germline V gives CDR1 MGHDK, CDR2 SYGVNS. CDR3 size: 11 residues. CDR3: CASNLGAVAFF.

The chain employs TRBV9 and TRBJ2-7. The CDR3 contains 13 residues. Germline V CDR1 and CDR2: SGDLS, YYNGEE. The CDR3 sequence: CASSVGILSEQYF.

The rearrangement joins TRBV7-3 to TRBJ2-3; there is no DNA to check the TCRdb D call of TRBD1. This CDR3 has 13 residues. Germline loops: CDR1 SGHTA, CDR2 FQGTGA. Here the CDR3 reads CASSVQWGDTQYF.

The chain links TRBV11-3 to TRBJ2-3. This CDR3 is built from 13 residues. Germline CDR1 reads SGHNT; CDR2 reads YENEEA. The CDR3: CASSLMYSDTQYF.

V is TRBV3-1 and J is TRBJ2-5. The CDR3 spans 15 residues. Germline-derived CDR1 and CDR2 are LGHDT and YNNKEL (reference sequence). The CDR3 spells CASSQERAVWETQYF.

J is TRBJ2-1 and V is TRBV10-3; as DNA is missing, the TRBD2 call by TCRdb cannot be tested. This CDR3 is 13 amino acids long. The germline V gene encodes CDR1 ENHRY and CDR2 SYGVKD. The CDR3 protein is CAISESGGGEQFF.

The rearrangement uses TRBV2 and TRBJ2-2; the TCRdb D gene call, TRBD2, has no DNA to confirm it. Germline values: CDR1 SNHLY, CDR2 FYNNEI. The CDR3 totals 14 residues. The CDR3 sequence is CASSDKRERRELFF.

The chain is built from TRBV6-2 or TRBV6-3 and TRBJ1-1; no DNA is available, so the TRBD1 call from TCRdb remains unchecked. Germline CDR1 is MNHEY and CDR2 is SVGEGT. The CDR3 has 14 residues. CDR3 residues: CASSEQALNTEAFF.

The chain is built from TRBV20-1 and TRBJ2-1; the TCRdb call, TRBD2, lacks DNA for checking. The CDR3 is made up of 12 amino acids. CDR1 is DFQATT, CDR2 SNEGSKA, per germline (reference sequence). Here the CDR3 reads CSARAGSPEQFF.

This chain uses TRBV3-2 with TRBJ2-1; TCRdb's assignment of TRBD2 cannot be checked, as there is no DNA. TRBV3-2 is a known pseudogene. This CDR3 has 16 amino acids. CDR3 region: CASSSETSRFLNEQFF.

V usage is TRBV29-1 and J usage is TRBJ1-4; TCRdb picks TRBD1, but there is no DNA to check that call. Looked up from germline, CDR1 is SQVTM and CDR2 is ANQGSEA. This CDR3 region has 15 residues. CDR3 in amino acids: CSVEDGGTEEEKLFF.

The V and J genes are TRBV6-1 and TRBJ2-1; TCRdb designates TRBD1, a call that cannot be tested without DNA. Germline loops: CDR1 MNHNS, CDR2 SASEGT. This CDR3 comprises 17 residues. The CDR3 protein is CATSPPATGITLNEQFF.

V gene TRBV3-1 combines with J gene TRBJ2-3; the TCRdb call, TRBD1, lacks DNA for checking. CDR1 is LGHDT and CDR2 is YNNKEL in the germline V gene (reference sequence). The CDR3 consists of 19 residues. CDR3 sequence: CASSPLDSTGVDGTDTQYF.

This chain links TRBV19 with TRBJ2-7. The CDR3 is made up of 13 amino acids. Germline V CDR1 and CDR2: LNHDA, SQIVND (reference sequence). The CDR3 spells CASSIARSYEQYF.

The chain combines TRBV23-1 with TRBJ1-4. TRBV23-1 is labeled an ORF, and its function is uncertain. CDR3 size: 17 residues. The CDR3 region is CASSQRREEATNEKLFF.

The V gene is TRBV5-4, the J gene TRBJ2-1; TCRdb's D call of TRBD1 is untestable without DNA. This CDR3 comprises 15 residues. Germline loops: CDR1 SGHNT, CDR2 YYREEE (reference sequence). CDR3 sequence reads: CASSDRDRRYNEQFF. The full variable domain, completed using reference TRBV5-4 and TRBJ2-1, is ETGVTQSPTHLIKTRGQQVTLRCSSQSGHNTVSWYQQALGQGPQFIFQYYREEENGRGNFPPRFSGLQFPNYSSELNVNALELDDSALYLCASSDRDRRYNEQFFGPGTRLTVL.

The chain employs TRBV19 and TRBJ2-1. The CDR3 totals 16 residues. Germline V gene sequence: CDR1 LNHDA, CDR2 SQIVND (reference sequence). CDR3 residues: CASSFRLASSYNEQFF.

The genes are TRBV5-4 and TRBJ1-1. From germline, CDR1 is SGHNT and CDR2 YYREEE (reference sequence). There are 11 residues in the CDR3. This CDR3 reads CASSYMTEAFF.

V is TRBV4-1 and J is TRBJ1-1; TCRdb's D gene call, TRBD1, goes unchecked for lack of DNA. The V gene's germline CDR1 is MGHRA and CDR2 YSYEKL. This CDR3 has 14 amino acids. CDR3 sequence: CASSMDRLHTEAFF.

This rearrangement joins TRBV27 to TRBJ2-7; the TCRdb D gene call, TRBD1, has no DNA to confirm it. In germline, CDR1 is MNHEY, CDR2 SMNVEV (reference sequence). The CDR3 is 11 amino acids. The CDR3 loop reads CASSPLWGWYF.

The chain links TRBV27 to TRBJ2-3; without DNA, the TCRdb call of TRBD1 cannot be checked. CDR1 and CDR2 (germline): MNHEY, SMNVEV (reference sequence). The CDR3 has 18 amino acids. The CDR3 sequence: CASSEDFPSGDTTDTQYF.